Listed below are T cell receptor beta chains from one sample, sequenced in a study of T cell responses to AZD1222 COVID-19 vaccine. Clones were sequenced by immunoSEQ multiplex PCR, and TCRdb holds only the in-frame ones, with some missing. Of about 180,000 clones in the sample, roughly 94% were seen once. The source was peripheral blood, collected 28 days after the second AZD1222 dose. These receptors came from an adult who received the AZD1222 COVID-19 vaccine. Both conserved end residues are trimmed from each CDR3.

cdr3_aa: ASSDDRTGMF
v_call: TRBV2
j_call: TRBJ2-1

cdr3_aa: ASSYSNSGANVLT
v_call: TRBV6-2/TRBV6-3
j_call: TRBJ2-6

cdr3_aa: ASSPSRDTREQY
v_call: TRBV18
j_call: TRBJ2-7

cdr3_aa: ASSSLAGGSAYNEQF
v_call: TRBV7-3
j_call: TRBJ2-1

cdr3_aa: ASSLASGSTDTQY
v_call: TRBV7-2
j_call: TRBJ2-3

cdr3_aa: ASSVQSGRVLDTQY
v_call: TRBV9
j_call: TRBJ2-3

cdr3_aa: ASSEGVGGYT
v_call: TRBV2
j_call: TRBJ1-2

cdr3_aa: ASSSLAGINEQF
v_call: TRBV6-5
j_call: TRBJ2-1

cdr3_aa: ASSAKSGSSYEQY
v_call: TRBV11-3
j_call: TRBJ2-7

cdr3_aa: ASSRTTGSSGNTIY
v_call: TRBV13
j_call: TRBJ1-3

cdr3_aa: ASSQGSQETQY
v_call: TRBV12-3/TRBV12-4
j_call: TRBJ2-5

cdr3_aa: ASAENRGPYNEQF
v_call: TRBV28
j_call: TRBJ2-1

cdr3_aa: ASSIRTVYNEQF
v_call: TRBV19
j_call: TRBJ2-1

cdr3_aa: ASGWMQEEAF
v_call: TRBV12-5
j_call: TRBJ1-1

cdr3_aa: ASSPRTGQDIPRAGNTIY
v_call: TRBV9
j_call: TRBJ1-3

cdr3_aa: ASRLKVAKNIQY
v_call: TRBV5-6
j_call: TRBJ2-4

cdr3_aa: ASSPTPNTEAF
v_call: TRBV28
j_call: TRBJ1-1

cdr3_aa: ASSGNYQETQY
v_call: TRBV14
j_call: TRBJ2-5

cdr3_aa: ASSPWSFGNQPQH
v_call: TRBV19
j_call: TRBJ1-5

cdr3_aa: SARHRATPFTSSYNEQF
v_call: TRBV29-1
j_call: TRBJ2-1

cdr3_aa: ASSASSGGSTDTQY
v_call: TRBV5-4
j_call: TRBJ2-3

cdr3_aa: ASSFVDRDEAF
v_call: TRBV5-8
j_call: TRBJ1-1

cdr3_aa: ASSTAGAGTDTQY
v_call: TRBV11-2
j_call: TRBJ2-3

cdr3_aa: AWSQTGSQPQH
v_call: TRBV30
j_call: TRBJ1-5

cdr3_aa: ASSEVVGGPYGYT
v_call: TRBV25-1
j_call: TRBJ1-2

cdr3_aa: ASSLQDSPLH
v_call: TRBV7-9
j_call: TRBJ1-6

cdr3_aa: ASMGTGLQPQH
v_call: TRBV19
j_call: TRBJ1-5

cdr3_aa: ASSLGHQETQY
v_call: TRBV28
j_call: TRBJ2-5

cdr3_aa: ASSKQGRAGELF
v_call: TRBV7-3
j_call: TRBJ2-2